This T cell receptor (beta chain) appears in the sequencing data of a study of early stage breast cancer tumors. Study background: Among approximately 12 ER+/PR+/HER2- tumors, eight were ductal, four lobular.

Study-wide findings and caveats: Most shared enriched TCRB sequences were commonly generated ones.

The sample holds a few counts of this clone. The antigen is unknown. This CDR3 is 11 amino acids long. V was shortened by 0 bases and J by 9 bases, with 9 bases between the two germline ends. Germline lookup yields CDR1 GTSNPN and CDR2 SVGIG (reference sequence). The data were produced by immunoSEQ multiplex PCR, yet TCRdb's version contains in-frame clones alone and is incomplete. The table has about 24,000 clones, 65% to 75% seen once. V usage is TRBV30 and J usage is TRBJ2-7; tentatively, D is TRBD2 (5 bases). This TCR was recovered from a person in their sixties with breast cancer. The sequencing input was breast tumor tissue. CDR3 DNA: TGTGCCTGGAGTGTGGGAGAAGGGCAGTACTTC. As protein: CAWSVGEGQYF.